This T cell receptor (beta chain) originates from a study of regulatory T cells in long-lasting Graves disease (TCRdb year 2021). For the study in its entirety: In the newly diagnosed Graves' disease group, patients had been taking antithyroid drugs for less than 3 months. This study used TCR sequencing and RNA sequencing of peripheral blood to compare persistent Graves' disease patients against newly diagnosed Graves' disease patients. A total of about 33 samples were covered by TCR sequencing, comprising around 13 persistent and around 20 newly diagnosed Graves' disease patients. The study was conducted in China and was registered as a clinical trial.

Receptors were amplified or captured by multiplex PCR. Data came from an Illumina HiSeq 4000. TCR beta libraries were built with iRepertoire HTBI primers and Arm-PCR amplification of CDR3 regions. Gel purification was performed on PCR products prior to sequencing. The original pipeline was this. A total of some 65 TRBV and 14 TRBJ segments were identified across samples and were used for gene usage analysis of CDR3 amino acid clonotypes. Filtered high-quality paired reads were merged into contigs using COPE and FqMerger. BLAST was used to align contigs to the IMGT TRBV, TRBD and TRBJ reference genes, and CDR3 was defined following IMGT. Clonotypes above 0.1% frequency were classified as highly expanded clones. Shannon entropy was used to measure repertoire diversity, and the Gini coefficient was used to measure V-J evenness. Clonotypes shared by more than one individual were considered public. TCRdb reran the public reads through fastp at Q25 and MiXCR, keeping productive beta chains. Each record represents a unique CDR3 protein, reported with the most common genes and DNA among its rows. The V and J calls were determined by TCRdb, not by the authors. The sample table contains a few hundred thousand distinct CDR3 sequences; only one count was recorded for about a sixth of them. Together, the top ten hold 25% to 30% of the sample.

The CDR3 runs 16 residues from the cysteine to the phenylalanine. Here the CDR3 DNA is all that survives: 48 bases in frame from base 1. The germline V gene (reference sequence) provides CDR1 DFQATT and CDR2 SNEGSKA. V and J are truncated by 3 bases and 1 base respectively, leaving an intervening sequence of 19 bases. Points on this clonotype: Its antigen remains unidentified. Per-base qualities were not stored, and no clone one base away is much larger.

The sample's time point, from its label and the paper: newly diagnosed GD, antithyroid drugs for less than 3 months. RNA was extracted from PBMCs in TRIzol for both TCR sequencing and RNA sequencing. The diagnosis of Graves' disease followed American Thyroid Association guidelines. Patients were recruited from an endocrinology department in Xi'an, China. Each patient gave 9 to 10 milliliters of peripheral blood, collected in an EDTA anticoagulant tube. Ficoll Paque Plus density gradient separation was used to isolate PBMCs, and no further T cell sorting was done. RNA quality was checked with an Agilent 2100 Bioanalyzer and agarose gel, and concentration with a NanoDrop 2000. Findings and caveats that apply to the study as a whole: TRBV28, TRBJ1-2 and TRBJ2-5 were preferentially used in persistent disease, while TRBV20-1 and TRBJ2-1 were favored in newly diagnosed disease. Compared with newly diagnosed patients, patients with persistent Graves' disease had lower TCR Shannon entropy and fewer highly expanded clones, which suggests clonal expansion. Only the TCR beta chain was sequenced and analyzed. Persistent patients shared more public clonotypes among themselves (2,741) than newly diagnosed patients did (more than 950). Because the primary lesion, thyroid tissue, could not be accessed, the study looked at peripheral blood alone. As a limitation, the authors acknowledged that the small sample size may reduce accuracy.

The same sample was also used in a study of T cells in Graves' hyperthyroidism and ophthalmopathy. As noted in the second study: Stable Graves' hyperthyroidism was defined as no progression to ophthalmopathy during 18 months of follow-up. Hyperthyroidism patients were aged 18 to 65 years and newly diagnosed, with disease duration of less than 2 months. Patients with uncontrolled infections, other autoimmune diseases, pregnancy or lactation were excluded. Clinical symptoms, serum thyroxine and TRAb, thyroid ultrasound, and orbital computed tomography formed the basis for the diagnoses. The TCR CDR3 was subjected to a first round of RT-PCR using the HTBI primer set and the Qiagen OneStep RT-PCR kit. Most expanded thyroid clonotypes (frequency above 0.001) were also detected in blood, suggesting blood repertoires may reflect thyroid immune responses. A 13 V-J signature model separated ophthalmopathy from stable hyperthyroidism, with over 85% sensitivity and 81.08% specificity in cross-validation and 80%/75% in testing. In validation, progression to ophthalmopathy was predicted by the model with 70% to 71% sensitivity and 72% to 80% specificity, a median of roughly six months before onset. To identify distinguishing TCR V-J signatures, a discovery cohort of around 98 patients was used, comprising some 45 with Graves' ophthalmopathy and some 57 with stable Graves' hyperthyroidism. Prospective prediction of ophthalmopathy was tested in an independent validation cohort of fewer than 20 hyperthyroidism patients and around 16 patients who later progressed to ophthalmopathy. For training and testing, the 100 or so patients in the discovery cohort were randomly divided in a 7:3 ratio. In about 6 Graves' hyperthyroidism patients, the study also compared T-cell repertoires from thyroid tissue with T-cell repertoires from blood. Following sampling, methimazole starting at 30 mg daily was given to hyperthyroidism patients, and high-dose intravenous methylprednisolone was given to ophthalmopathy patients. Libraries were constructed in a second round of multiplex PCR, after which size selection and purification were performed. Libraries were sequenced paired-end with 100 bp reads on an Illumina HiSeq2000. SOAPnuke was used to process the raw data, removing reads that contained adapters or uncalled bases, had a mean Phred below 15, or lacked an exact match to the constant primer or identifier. COPE v1.2.5 was used to merge high-quality paired reads, and clonotypes were defined as unique nucleotide sequences. MiTCR v1.1 was used to align clonotypes to the IMGT TRBV, TRBD and TRBJ reference segments. Only V-J combinations with frequency above 0.0001, covering about 99% of repertoires, were analysed. The TCS score was defined as the ratio of F50 (clonal expansion) to E x V (chaos), calculated using BLOSUM62-based TCRdist between CDR3 peptides within each V-J. Welch's t-statistics and random forest reduced several hundred V-J features to 10 to 15, which were used in a naive Bayes classifier (R e1071). Sample size was not statistically predetermined, and blinding of investigators to group allocation was not performed. TCR Vbeta CDR3 sequencing of 140 or so peripheral blood samples (under 45 ophthalmopathy, about 80 hyperthyroidism and around 17 progressor patients) is reported in the paper.

This sequence originates from a middle-aged man with Graves disease. Donor details come from another sample of the same person, matched by shared clones. Here the sequenced sample was peripheral blood mononuclear cells (PBMCs), taken at new diagnosis, from a patient treated with antithyroid drugs. The V and J genes are TRBV20-1 and TRBJ2-7; a tentative D match to TRBD2 spans 5 bases. This receptor carries the CDR3 CSASRSGIIGSYEQYF. The DNA is TGCAGTGCTAGCAGGTCCGGGATCATCGGTTCCTACGAGCAGTACTTC.